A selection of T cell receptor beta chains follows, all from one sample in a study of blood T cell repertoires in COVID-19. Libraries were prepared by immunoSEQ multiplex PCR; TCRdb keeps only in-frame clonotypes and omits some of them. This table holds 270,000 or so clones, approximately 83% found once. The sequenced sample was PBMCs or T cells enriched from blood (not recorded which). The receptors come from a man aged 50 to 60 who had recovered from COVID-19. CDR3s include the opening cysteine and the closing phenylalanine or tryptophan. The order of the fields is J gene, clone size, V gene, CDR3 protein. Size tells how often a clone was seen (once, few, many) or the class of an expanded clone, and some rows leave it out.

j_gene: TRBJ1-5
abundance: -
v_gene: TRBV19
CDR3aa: CASSIREYQPQHF

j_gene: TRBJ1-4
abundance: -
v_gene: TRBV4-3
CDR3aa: CASSQEIGRTGYEKLFF

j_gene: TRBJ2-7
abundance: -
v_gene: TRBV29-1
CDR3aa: CSAQQGQVEQYF

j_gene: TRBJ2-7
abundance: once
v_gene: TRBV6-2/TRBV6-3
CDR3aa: CASSYPTISYEQYF

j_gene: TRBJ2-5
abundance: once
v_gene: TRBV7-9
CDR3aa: CASRPLGTSGPKAQYF

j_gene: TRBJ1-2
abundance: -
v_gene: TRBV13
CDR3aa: CASSFQGNYGYTF

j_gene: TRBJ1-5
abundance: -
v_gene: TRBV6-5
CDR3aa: CASRVHRENQPQHF

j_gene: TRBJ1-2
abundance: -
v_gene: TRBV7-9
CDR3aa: CASSLYRGGYTF

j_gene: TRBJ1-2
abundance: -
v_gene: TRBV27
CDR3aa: CASSPTGGAYTF

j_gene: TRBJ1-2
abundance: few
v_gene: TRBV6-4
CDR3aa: CASSDFAGVGYTF

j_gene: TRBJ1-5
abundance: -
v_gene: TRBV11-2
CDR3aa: CASSLGVYQPQHF

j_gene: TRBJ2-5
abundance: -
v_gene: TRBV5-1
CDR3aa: CASSLISRAEETQYF

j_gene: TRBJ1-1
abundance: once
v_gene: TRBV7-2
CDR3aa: CASSRPDRNTEAFF

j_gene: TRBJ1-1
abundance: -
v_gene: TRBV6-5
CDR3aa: CASSYQGQGVTEAFF

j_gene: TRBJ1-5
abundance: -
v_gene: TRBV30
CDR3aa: CAWNYRNQPQHF

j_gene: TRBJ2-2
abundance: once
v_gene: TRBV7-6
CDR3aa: CASSRRAQGIGSRFDTGELFF

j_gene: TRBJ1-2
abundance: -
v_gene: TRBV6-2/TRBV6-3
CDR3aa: CASSSTGNYGYTF

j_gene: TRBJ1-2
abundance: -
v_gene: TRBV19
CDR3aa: CASSITGYGYTF

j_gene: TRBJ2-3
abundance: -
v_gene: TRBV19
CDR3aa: CASSMQGLTDTQYF

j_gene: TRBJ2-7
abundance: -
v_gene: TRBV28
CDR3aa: CASSSAMGDRQYF

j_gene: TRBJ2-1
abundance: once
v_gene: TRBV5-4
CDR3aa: CASSFSGTSYEQFF

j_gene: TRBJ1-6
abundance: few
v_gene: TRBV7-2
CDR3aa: CASRPTGSNSPLHF

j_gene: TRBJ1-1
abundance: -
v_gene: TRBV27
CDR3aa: CASSFLYTGRLNTEAFF

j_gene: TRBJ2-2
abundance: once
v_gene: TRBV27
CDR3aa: CASSFWGGAGELFF

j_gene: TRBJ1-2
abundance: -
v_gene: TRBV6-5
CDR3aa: CASSYVGGRKNYGYTF

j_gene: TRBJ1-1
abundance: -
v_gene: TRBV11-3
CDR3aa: CASSSSGTGDLGTEAFF

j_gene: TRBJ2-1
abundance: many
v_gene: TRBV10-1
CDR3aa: CASSVTGPYNEQFF

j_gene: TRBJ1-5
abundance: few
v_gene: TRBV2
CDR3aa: CASSEAGAQPQHF

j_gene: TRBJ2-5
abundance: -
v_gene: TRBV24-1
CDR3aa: CATSDPTSGETQYF